This record looks at one T cell receptor (beta chain) sequence and its context. The antigen is unknown. The sample is drawn from a study of OX40 agonist ivuxolimab in advanced cancers. Whole-study context: With ivuxolimab, an agonistic anti-OX40 (CD134) antibody, patients were treated. Enrollees could have had prior anti-PD-1, anti-PD-L1 or anti-CTLA-4 therapy, which around 43% had received.

Study-level findings and limits: The specificity for antigen of the expanded peripheral T cells was not determined. The CD4+ and CD8+ T cells in the blood had expanded clonally by week 6 at 0.1 to 3.0 mg/kg.

The protocol was immunoSEQ multiplex PCR, while the TCRdb copy is restricted to in-frame clones and leaves out a portion. Among some 97,000 clones listed, more than 85% were seen once. V was shortened by 4 bases and J by 0 bases, with 11 bases between the two germline ends. The CDR3 is 15 residues long. The germline V gene encodes CDR1 SGHRS and CDR2 YFSETQ. The chain couples TRBV5-1 to TRBJ2-1; a possible D gene is TRBD2 (6 bases). The specimen was CD4+ or CD8+ T cells sorted from blood, collected in a trial of the OX40 agonist ivuxolimab. This TCR was sampled from an adult with an advanced solid tumor such as melanoma, head and neck, liver or kidney cancer. Here the CDR3 DNA reads TGCGCCAGCAGCCGGGTAGCGGACTCCTACAATGAGCAGTTCTTC. It is translated as CASSRVADSYNEQFF.